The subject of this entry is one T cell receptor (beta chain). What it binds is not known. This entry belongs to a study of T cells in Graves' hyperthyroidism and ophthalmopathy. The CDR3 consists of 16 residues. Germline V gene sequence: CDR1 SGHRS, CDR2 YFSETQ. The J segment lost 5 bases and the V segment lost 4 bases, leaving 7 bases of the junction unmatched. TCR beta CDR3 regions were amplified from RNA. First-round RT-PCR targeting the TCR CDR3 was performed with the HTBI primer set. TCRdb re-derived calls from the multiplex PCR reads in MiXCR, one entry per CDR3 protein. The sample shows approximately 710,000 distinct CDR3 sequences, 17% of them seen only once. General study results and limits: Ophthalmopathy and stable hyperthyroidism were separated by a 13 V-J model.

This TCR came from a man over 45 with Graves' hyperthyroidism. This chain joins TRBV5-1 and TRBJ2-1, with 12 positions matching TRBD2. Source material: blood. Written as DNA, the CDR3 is TGCGCCAGCAGCCCCCGGACTAGCGGGATAAACAATGAGCAGTTCTTC. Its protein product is CASSPRTSGINNEQFF.